Included here is one T cell receptor beta chain sequence, with context. With 4 bases clipped from V and 5 bases from J, the junction kept 9 bases outside the gene matches. The CDR3 has 17 residues. The germline V gene has CDR1 LGHNA and CDR2 YNFKEQ. The data stem from a study of cytomegalovirus exposure and HLA in healthy donors. The PCR made use of 60 Vbeta and 13 Jbeta primers. Generated by immunoSEQ multiplex PCR, the TCRdb table keeps only in-frame clones and is missing some. The data show 200,000 to 250,000 clones, 82% seen once. The receptor was derived from a woman in her thirties or forties in good health and CMV-seropositive. The specimen sequenced was PBMCs. The chain employs TRBV4-2 and TRBJ2-1; 12 bases fit TRBD2. CDR3 region: CASSPYLRTSGDNEQFF. The DNA of the CDR3 is TGTGCCAGCAGCCCCTATCTTAGGACTAGCGGGGACAATGAGCAGTTCTTC.